This T cell receptor beta chain was captured by sequencing in a study of blood T cell repertoires in COVID-19. Whole-study context: COVID-19 samples collected from the United States, Italy and Spain covered acute and convalescent phases. PBMCs, B-cell-depleted T cells, or T cells were the source of the cDNA or gDNA that made up the material.

In the authors' workflow: Estimates of nucleated cell counts were drawn from the amplification of reference gene primers. Repertoires were generated with immunoSEQ multiplex PCR, while TCRdb's copy carries only in-frame clones and drops some. V and J calls and clone size are copied from that table; D and trimming were computed from the DNA. The table shows about 190,000 clones, with around 80% occurring only once. The CDR3 is made up of 16 amino acids. The V gene end was trimmed by 3 bases and the J gene end by 6 bases; junction bases not matched to a gene: 8. Germline V gene lookup returns CDR1 KGHDR and CDR2 SFDVKD.

The source material was peripheral blood. The TCR comes from a man aged 55 to 70 with acute or convalescent COVID-19. This sequence joins TRBV24-1 and TRBJ2-3; 10 positions agree with TRBD2. CDR3 amino acids: CATSDPMLSGGDTQYF. CDR3 coding DNA: TGTGCCACCAGTGATCCGATGCTTAGCGGGGGGGATACGCAGTATTTT.